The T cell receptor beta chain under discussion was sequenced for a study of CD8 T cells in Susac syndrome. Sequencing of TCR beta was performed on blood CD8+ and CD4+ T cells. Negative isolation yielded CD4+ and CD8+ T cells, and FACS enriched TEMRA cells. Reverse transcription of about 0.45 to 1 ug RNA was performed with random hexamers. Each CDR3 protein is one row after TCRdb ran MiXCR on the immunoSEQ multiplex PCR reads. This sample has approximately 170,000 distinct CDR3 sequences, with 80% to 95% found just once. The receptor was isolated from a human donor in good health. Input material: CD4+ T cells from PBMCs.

The CDR3 DNA is TGTGCCAGTAGTATTTCGAAACAAACTGGGAACATTCAGTACTTC. This translates into CASSISKQTGNIQYF. This chain connects TRBV19 to TRBJ2-4; D call uncertain. Trimming pared 3 bases from V and 7 bases from J, leaving 16 bases between. Looked up from germline, CDR1 is LNHDA and CDR2 is SQIVND (reference sequence). The CDR3 is made up of 15 amino acids. The whole variable domain, filled in from reference TRBV19 and TRBJ2-4, reads DGGITQSPKYLFRKEGQNVTLSCEQNLNHDAMYWYRQDPGQGLRLIYYSQIVNDFQKGDIAEGYSVSREKKESFPLTVTSAQKNPTAFYLCASSISKQTGNIQYFGAGTRLSVL.